These T cell receptor beta chains were read from a single sample in a study of T cell clusters in autoimmune cytopenias. TCRdb reprocessed the multiplex PCR reads and stores each CDR3 protein as one record, lacking DNA. The listing records approximately 12,000 distinct CDR3 sequences. These data were also reused for a study on T cell repertoires in aging, cancer and after chemotherapy.

The sequencing sample was made of peripheral blood. These receptors were taken from a human donor in good health. Each CDR3 is given with its conserved first and last residue. Fields, in order: V gene, clone size, J gene, CDR3 protein. Clone size appears in some rows only: once, few, many, or a class for an expanded clone.

TRBV12-3/TRBV12-4	NA	TRBJ2-3	CASSFDSPSTDTQYF
TRBV6-1	medium-sized	TRBJ1-2	CASSADGNYGYTF
TRBV14	NA	TRBJ2-1	CASSQDFAGMGNEQFF
TRBV25-1	NA	TRBJ2-5	CASGLGWETQYF
TRBV7-2	NA	TRBJ2-3	CASSLSGNGYTDTQYF
TRBV4-1	NA	TRBJ2-3	CASSQGSNTADTQYF
TRBV5-6	medium-sized	TRBJ1-6	CASSLGGVGAYNSPLHF
TRBV12-3/TRBV12-4	NA	TRBJ1-3	CASRLLTVPSGNTIYF
TRBV4-2	NA	TRBJ2-5	CASSQVGGGETQYF
TRBV6-2/TRBV6-3	NA	TRBJ2-1	CASSVLGGLAGLTYNEQFF
TRBV6-2/TRBV6-3	NA	TRBJ2-7	CASSYSFVGYEQYF
TRBV21-1	NA	TRBJ1-6	CASRTKGEGDNRNSPLHF
TRBV18	NA	TRBJ2-7	CASSPRPDTAQGSYEQYF
TRBV28	NA	TRBJ2-7	CASSLHGTEYSYEQYF
TRBV7-9	NA	TRBJ2-3	CASSLAVAGGPDTQYF
TRBV6-1	medium-sized	TRBJ2-3	CASSELAGGPDTQYF
TRBV12-3/TRBV12-4	NA	TRBJ2-6	CASSVGQGASGANVLTF
TRBV7-2	NA	TRBJ2-5	CASSPAGLAATQETQYF
TRBV27	NA	TRBJ2-7	CASSPTVGKGYEQYF
TRBV4-1	NA	TRBJ1-1	CASSQGDIRGDTEAFF
TRBV7-2	medium-sized	TRBJ2-2	CASSLVPGPGELFF
TRBV28	NA	TRBJ1-2	CASSRDGGGYGYTF
TRBV20-1	medium-sized	TRBJ2-1	CSARGLTGLAYNEQFF
TRBV19	NA	TRBJ2-7	CASSPQGRSQTYEQYF
TRBV18	NA	TRBJ2-5	CASSPPGPRRETQYF
TRBV5-1	NA	TRBJ2-5	CASSFELAGGTTNTQYF
TRBV18	NA	TRBJ1-5	CASSPSGQGEQPQHF
TRBV7-9	NA	TRBJ2-1	CASSSGTSVLVDEQFF
TRBV6-2/TRBV6-3	NA	TRBJ2-7	CASSYSSFPGQGRYYEQYF
TRBV10-3	NA	TRBJ2-3	CATRVQGPVDTQYF
TRBV18	NA	TRBJ1-2	CASSPTGGNYGYTF
TRBV6-6	NA	TRBJ2-1	CASSSPTSGGPYNEQFF
TRBV18	NA	TRBJ1-2	CASSPRGSDGYTF
TRBV19	medium-sized	TRBJ2-7	CASSGVAGVYEQYF
TRBV12-3/TRBV12-4	NA	TRBJ2-3	CASSLGSGGPQGTQYF
TRBV7-3	medium-sized	TRBJ2-1	CASSLGQGATNEQFF
TRBV6-5	medium-sized	TRBJ1-2	CASSYDGNYGYTF
TRBV18	NA	TRBJ1-1	CASSPNRDYTEAFF
TRBV5-4	NA	TRBJ2-7	CASKDSGFKSYEQYF
TRBV9	NA	TRBJ2-7	CASSVGYEQYF
TRBV6-5	medium-sized	TRBJ2-7	CASSYSSDREQYF
TRBV27	NA	TRBJ2-5	CASSLFGGTGRETQYF
TRBV2	NA	TRBJ1-1	CASLVRVTAFF
TRBV19	medium-sized	TRBJ1-2	CASSMDRVGANYGYTF
TRBV6-5	medium-sized	TRBJ1-1	CASSWTGMNTEAFF
TRBV12-3/TRBV12-4	NA	TRBJ1-5	CASSSETGVGQPQHF
TRBV18	NA	TRBJ2-1	CASSPPRGRGVYNEQFF
TRBV30	NA	TRBJ2-2	CAWRGLANTGELFF
TRBV11-2	medium-sized	TRBJ2-7	CASSLDGGTGVHEQYF
TRBV15	medium-sized	TRBJ1-1	CATSKGTLNTEAFF
TRBV7-2	NA	TRBJ1-2	CASSLTNDYGYTF
TRBV9	NA	TRBJ2-3	CASSQSGGASTDTQYF
TRBV20-1	NA	TRBJ1-5	CSARDASNQPQHF
TRBV20-1	NA	TRBJ2-7	CSVWRTASGSSYEQYF